The clone carrying this T cell receptor beta chain came up a few times. What it binds is not known. This entry comes from a study of T cell responses to AZD1222 COVID-19 vaccine. General study points: Recipients of two AZD1222 doses showed rising Spike-specific TCR breadth and depth. Spike-wide vaccine-associated CD4 TCRs dominated at 160-218 and 743-854.

Germline V gives CDR1 MNHEY, CDR2 SVGAGI. The CDR3 extends over 13 amino acids. Sequenced by immunoSEQ multiplex PCR; TCRdb stores in-frame clones only, minus some. The sample yields 150,000 to 250,000 clones, roughly 92% seen once. The source is an adult who received the AZD1222 COVID-19 vaccine. J is TRBJ1-2 and V is TRBV6-5; 8 bases match TRBD1. The material was peripheral blood, obtained 28 days after the second AZD1222 dose. The CDR3 DNA reads TGTGCTGCGCTGGGACAGGCTAACTATGGCTACACCTTC. It is translated as CAALGQANYGYTF.